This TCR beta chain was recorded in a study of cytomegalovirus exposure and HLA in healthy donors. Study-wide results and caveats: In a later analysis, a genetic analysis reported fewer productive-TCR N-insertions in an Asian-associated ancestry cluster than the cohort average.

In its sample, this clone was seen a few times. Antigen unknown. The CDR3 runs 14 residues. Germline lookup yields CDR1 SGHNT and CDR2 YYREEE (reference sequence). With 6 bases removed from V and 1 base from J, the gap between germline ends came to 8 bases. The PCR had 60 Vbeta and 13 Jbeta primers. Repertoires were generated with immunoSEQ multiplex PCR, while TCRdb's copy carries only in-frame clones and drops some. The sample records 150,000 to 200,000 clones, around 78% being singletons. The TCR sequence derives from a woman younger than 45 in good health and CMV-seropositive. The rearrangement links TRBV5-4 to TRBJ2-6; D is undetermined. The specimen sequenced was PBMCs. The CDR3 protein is CASKTSSGANVLTF. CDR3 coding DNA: TGTGCCAGCAAGACATCATCTGGGGCCAACGTCCTGACTTTC.